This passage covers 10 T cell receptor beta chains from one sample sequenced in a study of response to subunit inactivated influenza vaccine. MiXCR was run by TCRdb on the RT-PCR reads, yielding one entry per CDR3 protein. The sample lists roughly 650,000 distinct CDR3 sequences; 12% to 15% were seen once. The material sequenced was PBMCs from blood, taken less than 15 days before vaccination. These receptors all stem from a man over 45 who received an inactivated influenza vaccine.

CDR3 nucleotides: TGTGCCAGCAGCTTTCAGGGCGCTTCACCCCTCCACTTT. This encodes CASSFQGASPLHF. This chain connects TRBV7-9 to TRBJ1-6; tentative D call: TRBD1 (5 bases). The length of the CDR3 is 13 residues. V lost 3 bases and J 9 bases, leaving 9 bases between the germline ends. Germline V CDR1 and CDR2: SEHNR, FQNEAQ (reference sequence).

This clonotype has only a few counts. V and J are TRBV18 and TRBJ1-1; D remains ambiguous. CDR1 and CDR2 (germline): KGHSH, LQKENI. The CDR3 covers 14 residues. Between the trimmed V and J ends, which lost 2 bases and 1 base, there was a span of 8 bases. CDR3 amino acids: CASSPWGGNTEAFF. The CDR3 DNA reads TGTGCCAGCTCACCATGGGGAGGGAACACTGAAGCTTTCTTT.

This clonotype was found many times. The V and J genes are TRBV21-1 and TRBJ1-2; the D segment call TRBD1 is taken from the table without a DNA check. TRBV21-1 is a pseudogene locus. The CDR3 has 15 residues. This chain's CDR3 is CASSQKRRGLYGYTF. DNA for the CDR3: TGTGCCAGCAGCCAAAAGCGCAGGGGGCTTTATGGCTACACCTTC.

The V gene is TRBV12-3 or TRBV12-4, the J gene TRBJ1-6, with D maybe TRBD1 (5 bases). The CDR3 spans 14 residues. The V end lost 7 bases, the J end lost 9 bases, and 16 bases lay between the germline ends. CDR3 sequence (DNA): TGTGCCAGCACACCTCGGGGGGGGTCTTCACCCCTCCACTTT. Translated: CASTPRGGSSPLHF.

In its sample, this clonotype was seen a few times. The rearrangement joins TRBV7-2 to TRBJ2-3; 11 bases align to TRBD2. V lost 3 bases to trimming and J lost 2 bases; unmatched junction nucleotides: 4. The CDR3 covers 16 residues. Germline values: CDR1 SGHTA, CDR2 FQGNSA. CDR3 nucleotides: TGTGCCAGCAGCTTTAGCGGGGGGGCCTTCACAGATACGCAGTATTTT. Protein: CASSFSGGAFTDTQYF. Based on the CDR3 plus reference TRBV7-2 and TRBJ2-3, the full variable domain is GAGVSQSPSNKVTEKGKDVELRCDPISGHTALYWYRQSLGQGLEFLIYFQGNSAPDKSGLPSDRFSAERTGGSVSTLTIQRTQQEDSAVYLCASSFSGGAFTDTQYFGPGTRLTVL.

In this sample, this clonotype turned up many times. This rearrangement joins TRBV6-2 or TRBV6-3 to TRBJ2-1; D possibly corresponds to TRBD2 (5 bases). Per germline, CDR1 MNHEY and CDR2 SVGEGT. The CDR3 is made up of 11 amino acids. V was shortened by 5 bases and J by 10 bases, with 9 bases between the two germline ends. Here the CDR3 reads CASSVREEQFF. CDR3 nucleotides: TGTGCCAGCAGTGTGAGGGAAGAGCAGTTCTTC.

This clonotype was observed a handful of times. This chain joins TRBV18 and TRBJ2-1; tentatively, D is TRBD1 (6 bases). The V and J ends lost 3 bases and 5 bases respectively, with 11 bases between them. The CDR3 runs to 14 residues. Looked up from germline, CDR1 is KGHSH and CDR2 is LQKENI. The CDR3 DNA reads TGTGCCAGCTCACCTGGACAGCCTAACAATGAGCAGTTCTTC. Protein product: CASSPGQPNNEQFF.

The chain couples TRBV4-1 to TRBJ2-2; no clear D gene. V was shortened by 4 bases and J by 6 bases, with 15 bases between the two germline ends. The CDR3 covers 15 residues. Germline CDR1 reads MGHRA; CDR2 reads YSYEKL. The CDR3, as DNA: TGCGCCAGCAGCCCCCCCCGCACCTTAGCCGGGGAGCTGTTTTTT. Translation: CASSPPRTLAGELFF.

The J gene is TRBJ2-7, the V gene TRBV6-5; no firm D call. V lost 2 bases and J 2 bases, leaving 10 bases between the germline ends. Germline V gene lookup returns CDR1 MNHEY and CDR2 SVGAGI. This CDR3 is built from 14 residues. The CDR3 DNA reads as TGTGCCAGCAGTTACCCCGACATCACCTACGAGCAGTACTTC. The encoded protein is CASSYPDITYEQYF.

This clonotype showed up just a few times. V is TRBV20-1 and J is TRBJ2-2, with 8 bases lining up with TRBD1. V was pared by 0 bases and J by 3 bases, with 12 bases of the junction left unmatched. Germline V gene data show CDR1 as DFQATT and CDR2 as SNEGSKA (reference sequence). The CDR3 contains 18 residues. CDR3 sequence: CSARDLTGGRLDTGELFF. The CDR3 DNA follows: TGCAGTGCTAGAGATCTCACAGGGGGGCGTTTGGACACCGGGGAGCTGTTTTTT.